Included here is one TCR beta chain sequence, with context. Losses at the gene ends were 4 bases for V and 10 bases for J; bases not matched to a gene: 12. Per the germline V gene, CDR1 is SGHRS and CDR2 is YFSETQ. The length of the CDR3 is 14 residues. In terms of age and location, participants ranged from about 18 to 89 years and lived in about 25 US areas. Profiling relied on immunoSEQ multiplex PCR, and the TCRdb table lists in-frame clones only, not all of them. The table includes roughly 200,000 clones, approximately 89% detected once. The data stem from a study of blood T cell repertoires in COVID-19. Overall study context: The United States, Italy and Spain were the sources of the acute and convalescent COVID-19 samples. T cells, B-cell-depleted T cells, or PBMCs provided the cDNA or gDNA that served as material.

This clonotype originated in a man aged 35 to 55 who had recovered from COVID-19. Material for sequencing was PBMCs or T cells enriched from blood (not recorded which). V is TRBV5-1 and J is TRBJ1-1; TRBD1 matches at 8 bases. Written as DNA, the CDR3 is TGCGCCAGCAGCCCACCGGACAGGGTATCGTTAGCTTTCTTT. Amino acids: CASSPPDRVSLAFF.